This TCR beta chain was obtained from a study of cytomegalovirus exposure and HLA in healthy donors. Study-wide findings and caveats: Beyond CMV serostatus, there was no information to go on about immune exposure.

This CDR3 contains 16 residues. Trimming at V came to 1 base and at J to 4 bases, leaving 9 bases not matched to a gene. Germline V gives CDR1 MNHEY, CDR2 SVGAGI. This clone has ten or more counts. Antigen: not known. The PCR had 60 Vbeta and 13 Jbeta primers. This table comes from immunoSEQ multiplex PCR, and its TCRdb copy is limited to in-frame clones, with some not included. The repertoire consists of about 98,000 clones, with roughly 70% occurring once and the leading ten covering 2% to 3%. This receptor was taken from a man in his fifties in good health and CMV-seronegative. The sample taken for sequencing was PBMCs. The chain employs TRBV6-5 and TRBJ1-2, with 7 bases identical to TRBD1. The CDR3 sequence is CASSYLRTGGSYGYTF. CDR3 nucleotides: TGTGCCAGCAGTTACTTACGGACAGGCGGCTCCTATGGCTACACCTTC.